This T cell receptor (beta chain) comes out of a study of cytomegalovirus exposure and HLA in healthy donors. Study observations and caveats: A link between a missense DCLRE1C variant and TCR beta V- and J-gene trimming emerged from a later analysis.

A remark on this clone: Its antigen is not identified.

This CDR3 spans 16 amino acids. Trimming cost V 4 bases and J 5 bases; bases outside gene matches: 10. CDR1 is SEHNR, CDR2 FQNEAQ, per germline (reference sequence). This PCR relied on a set of 60 Vbeta primers and 13 Jbeta primers. Study processing details: Later, an analysis found about 80 million unique TCR beta chains, and about 9.9 million of these were shared. Profiling relied on immunoSEQ multiplex PCR, and the TCRdb table lists in-frame clones only, not all of them. V and J calls and clone size are copied from that table; D and trimming were computed from the DNA. The sample has about 130,000 clones.

This clonotype was obtained from a woman aged 40 to 55 in good health and CMV-seropositive. V is TRBV7-9 and J is TRBJ1-4; 7 positions match TRBD1. Material for sequencing was PBMCs. The CDR3 loop reads CASSSGIGGGNEKLFF. Written as DNA, the CDR3 is TGTGCCAGCAGCTCCGGCATCGGAGGGGGCAATGAAAAACTGTTTTTT.